The TCR beta chain described here comes from a study of prognosis after radiotherapy for stage I lung cancer. The study amplified the TCR beta CDR3 region from genomic DNA. This amplification was carried out by two rounds of multiplex PCR. Primers specific to each TRBV and TRBJ gene drove first-round PCR. One entry per CDR3 protein, called by TCRdb with MiXCR from the multiplex PCR reads. The table has about 59,000 distinct CDR3 sequences, less than 30% seen once; the top ten hold under 10%. This CDR3 comprises 14 residues. The germline V gene has CDR1 GTSNPN and CDR2 SVGIG (reference sequence). The junction had 7 bases not matched to a gene; V was cut back by 4 bases and J by 3 bases. This clonotype has at least ten counts.

The chain recombines TRBV30 with TRBJ2-7; 9 positions match TRBD1. This TCR derives from a donor over 45 with non-small cell lung cancer. Sample: PBMCs, taken before or after stereotactic body radiation therapy (not recorded which). CDR3 sequence reads: CAWKQGAQSYEQYF. In DNA form, the CDR3 reads TGTGCCTGGAAACAGGGGGCGCAGAGCTACGAGCAGTACTTC.